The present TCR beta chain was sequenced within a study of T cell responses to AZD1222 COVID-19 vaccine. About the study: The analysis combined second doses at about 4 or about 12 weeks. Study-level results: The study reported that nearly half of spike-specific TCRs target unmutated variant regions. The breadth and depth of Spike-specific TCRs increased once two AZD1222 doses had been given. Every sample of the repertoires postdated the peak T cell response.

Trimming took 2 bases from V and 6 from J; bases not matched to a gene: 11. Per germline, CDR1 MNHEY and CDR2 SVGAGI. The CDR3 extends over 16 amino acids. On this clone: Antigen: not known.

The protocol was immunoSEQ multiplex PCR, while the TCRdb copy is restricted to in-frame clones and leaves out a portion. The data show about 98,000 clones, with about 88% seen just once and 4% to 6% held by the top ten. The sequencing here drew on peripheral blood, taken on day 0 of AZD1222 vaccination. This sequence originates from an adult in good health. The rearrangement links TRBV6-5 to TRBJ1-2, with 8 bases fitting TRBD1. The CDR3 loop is CASSYRNRGWVNGYTF. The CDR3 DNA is TGTGCCAGCAGTTACCGCAACAGGGGGTGGGTAAATGGCTACACCTTC.